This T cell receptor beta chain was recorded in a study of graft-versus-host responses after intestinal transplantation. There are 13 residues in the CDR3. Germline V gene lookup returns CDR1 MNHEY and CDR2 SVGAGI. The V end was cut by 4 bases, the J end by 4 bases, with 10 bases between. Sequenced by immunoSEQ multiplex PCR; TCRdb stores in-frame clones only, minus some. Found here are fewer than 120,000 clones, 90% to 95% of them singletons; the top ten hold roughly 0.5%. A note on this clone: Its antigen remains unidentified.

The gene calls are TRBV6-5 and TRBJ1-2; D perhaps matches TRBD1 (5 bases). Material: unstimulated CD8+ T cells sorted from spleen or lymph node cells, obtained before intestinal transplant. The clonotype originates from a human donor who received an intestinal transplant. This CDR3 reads CASSSSRAYGYTF. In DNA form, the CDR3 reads TGTGCCAGCAGTTCCTCCAGGGCCTATGGCTACACCTTC.